Listed below are T cell receptor beta chains from one sample, sequenced in a study of blood T cell repertoires in COVID-19. Generated by immunoSEQ multiplex PCR, the TCRdb table keeps only in-frame clones and is missing some. The sample consists of about half a million clones, approximately 83% of them appearing once. Sequenced material: peripheral blood. The receptors here all came from a human donor in a cohort sampled during active COVID-19. Each CDR3 is given with its conserved first and last residue. The order of the fields is V gene, D gene, J gene, clone size, CDR3 protein, CDR3 DNA. D genes are given only for firm matches. Not all rows give a size; the values are once, few, many and, for expanded clones, a class.

V gene: TRBV6-6
D gene: TRBD1
J gene: TRBJ2-7
clone size: NA
CDR3 protein: CASRWTGGTISYEQYF
CDR3 DNA: TGTGCCAGCAGGTGGACAGGGGGCACGATTAGTTACGAGCAGTACTTC

V gene: TRBV7-9
D gene: TRBD1
J gene: TRBJ1-4
clone size: NA
CDR3 protein: CASSLGLGQGGTIKLFF
CDR3 DNA: TGTGCCAGCAGCTTAGGATTAGGACAGGGAGGGACGATAAAACTGTTTTTT

V gene: TRBV28
D gene: NA
J gene: TRBJ2-7
clone size: NA
CDR3 protein: CASSFIGTGAYEQYF
CDR3 DNA: TGTGCCAGCAGTTTTATTGGGACGGGAGCCTACGAGCAGTACTTC

V gene: TRBV28
D gene: NA
J gene: TRBJ1-1
clone size: NA
CDR3 protein: CASSPQKRGYTEAFF
CDR3 DNA: TGTGCCAGCAGCCCCCAGAAAAGAGGGTACACTGAAGCTTTCTTT

V gene: TRBV25-1
D gene: TRBD2
J gene: TRBJ2-3
clone size: NA
CDR3 protein: CASSEFGGSTDTQYF
CDR3 DNA: TGTGCCAGCAGTGAATTCGGGGGGAGCACAGATACGCAGTATTTT

V gene: TRBV3-1/TRBV3-2
D gene: NA
J gene: TRBJ1-4
clone size: NA
CDR3 protein: CASSRTGREYEKLFF
CDR3 DNA: TGTGCCAGCAGCCGTACGGGGAGGGAATATGAAAAACTGTTTTTT

V gene: TRBV7-2
D gene: TRBD1
J gene: TRBJ1-2
clone size: NA
CDR3 protein: CASSDRGFFGYTF
CDR3 DNA: TGTGCCAGCAGCGACAGGGGGTTCTTTGGCTACACCTTC

V gene: TRBV7-9
D gene: NA
J gene: TRBJ2-7
clone size: NA
CDR3 protein: CASSLTGRYEQYF
CDR3 DNA: TGTGCCAGCAGCTTAACAGGGCGATACGAGCAGTACTTC

V gene: TRBV3-1/TRBV3-2
D gene: TRBD1
J gene: TRBJ1-6
clone size: NA
CDR3 protein: CASSFQGVVSPLHF
CDR3 DNA: TGTGCCAGCAGCTTTCAGGGGGTTGTTTCACCCCTCCACTTT

V gene: TRBV9
D gene: NA
J gene: TRBJ2-2
clone size: NA
CDR3 protein: CASSPRGGISTGELFF
CDR3 DNA: TGTGCCAGCAGCCCACGAGGGGGTATCAGCACCGGGGAGCTGTTTTTT

V gene: TRBV5-1
D gene: TRBD1
J gene: TRBJ1-1
clone size: NA
CDR3 protein: CASRGETGATEAFF
CDR3 DNA: TGCGCCAGCAGGGGGGAGACAGGGGCCACTGAAGCTTTCTTT

V gene: TRBV28
D gene: TRBD2
J gene: TRBJ2-4
clone size: NA
CDR3 protein: CASGELAGEAKNIQYF
CDR3 DNA: TGTGCCAGCGGGGAACTAGCGGGAGAGGCCAAAAACATTCAGTACTTC

V gene: TRBV30
D gene: TRBD1
J gene: TRBJ1-5
clone size: NA
CDR3 protein: CAWGDRGQGQPQHF
CDR3 DNA: TGTGCCTGGGGGGACAGGGGGCAAGGACAGCCCCAGCATTTT

V gene: TRBV20-1
D gene: TRBD2
J gene: TRBJ2-7
clone size: NA
CDR3 protein: CSASAPPYSGSRYEQYF
CDR3 DNA: TGCAGTGCTAGTGCTCCCCCCTATAGCGGGTCTCGGTACGAGCAGTACTTC

V gene: TRBV10-3
D gene: NA
J gene: TRBJ2-3
clone size: NA
CDR3 protein: CAISEPPLVDTQYF
CDR3 DNA: TGTGCCATCAGTGAGCCACCATTAGTGGATACGCAGTATTTT

V gene: TRBV25-1
D gene: TRBD1
J gene: TRBJ2-1
clone size: NA
CDR3 protein: CASSTGANEQFF
CDR3 DNA: TGTGCCAGCAGCACAGGGGCCAATGAGCAGTTCTTC

V gene: TRBV7-2
D gene: TRBD2
J gene: TRBJ2-7
clone size: NA
CDR3 protein: CASSSGRESYEQYF
CDR3 DNA: TGTGCCAGCAGCTCCGGGAGGGAATCCTACGAGCAGTACTTC

V gene: TRBV19
D gene: NA
J gene: TRBJ2-2
clone size: NA
CDR3 protein: CASSRGSKTGELFF
CDR3 DNA: TGTGCCAGTAGCCGGGGAAGTAAAACCGGGGAGCTGTTTTTT

V gene: TRBV28
D gene: TRBD2
J gene: TRBJ2-5
clone size: NA
CDR3 protein: CASSLFRRGDSGETQYF
CDR3 DNA: TGTGCCAGCAGTTTGTTCCGGCGGGGGGACTCCGGAGAGACCCAGTACTTC

V gene: TRBV5-8
D gene: NA
J gene: TRBJ1-5
clone size: NA
CDR3 protein: CASSRQDNQPQHF
CDR3 DNA: TGTGCCAGCAGCAGGCAGGACAATCAGCCCCAGCATTTT

V gene: TRBV5-1
D gene: TRBD2
J gene: TRBJ2-2
clone size: once
CDR3 protein: CASSTSGRVANTGELFF
CDR3 DNA: TGCGCCAGCAGCACAAGCGGGAGGGTAGCGAACACCGGGGAGCTGTTTTTT

V gene: TRBV10-3
D gene: TRBD1
J gene: TRBJ2-5
clone size: NA
CDR3 protein: CAISESTGTVYGETQYF
CDR3 DNA: TGTGCCATCAGTGAGTCGACTGGGACAGTTTACGGAGAGACCCAGTACTTC

V gene: TRBV7-6
D gene: TRBD1
J gene: TRBJ1-3
clone size: NA
CDR3 protein: CASSLGWTGLGNTIYF
CDR3 DNA: TGTGCCAGCAGCTTAGGTTGGACAGGGCTTGGAAACACCATATATTTT

V gene: TRBV25-1
D gene: TRBD2
J gene: TRBJ2-7
clone size: once
CDR3 protein: CASSDIAGGEQYF
CDR3 DNA: TGTGCCAGCAGTGATATAGCGGGAGGTGAGCAGTACTTC

V gene: TRBV28
D gene: NA
J gene: TRBJ1-1
clone size: NA
CDR3 protein: CASSLRHNWAFF
CDR3 DNA: TGTGCCAGCAGTTTAAGACACAACTGGGCTTTCTTT

V gene: TRBV25-1
D gene: NA
J gene: TRBJ1-5
clone size: NA
CDR3 protein: CASSEAGAGNQPQHF
CDR3 DNA: TGTGCCAGCAGTGAGGCGGGGGCTGGCAATCAGCCCCAGCATTTT

V gene: TRBV7-2
D gene: NA
J gene: TRBJ2-6
clone size: NA
CDR3 protein: CASGTPTGANVLTF
CDR3 DNA: TGTGCCAGCGGGACACCTACTGGGGCCAACGTCCTGACTTTC

V gene: TRBV4-2
D gene: NA
J gene: TRBJ1-3
clone size: NA
CDR3 protein: CASSQAEAGGGNTIYF
CDR3 DNA: TGTGCCAGCAGCCAAGCGGAGGCGGGCGGGGGAAACACCATATATTTT

V gene: TRBV2
D gene: NA
J gene: TRBJ2-7
clone size: NA
CDR3 protein: CASSDRWEDSYEQYF
CDR3 DNA: TGTGCCAGCAGTGATAGGTGGGAGGATTCCTACGAGCAGTACTTC

V gene: TRBV25-1
D gene: NA
J gene: TRBJ2-7
clone size: NA
CDR3 protein: CASSDEAQGRGYEQYF
CDR3 DNA: TGTGCCAGCAGTGACGAAGCCCAGGGGAGAGGCTACGAGCAGTACTTC